The entry below describes one TCR beta chain. Its antigen is currently unknown. With 5 bases clipped from V and 4 bases from J, the junction kept 5 bases outside the gene matches. From germline, CDR1 is LNHDA and CDR2 SQIVND (reference sequence). The CDR3 extends over 14 amino acids. This specimen belongs to a study of shared clonotypes between healthy human individuals. Division of CD4+ cells produced a CD45RA+ naive subset and a CD45RA-negative memory subset. Repertoires were generated with immunoSEQ multiplex PCR, while TCRdb's copy carries only in-frame clones and drops some. The top ten clones hold about 0.36% of a sample with a few million clones, just under 95% of them seen once. Study-wide results and caveats: Owing to a small donor count, the genetic and exposure-history diversity represented was limited. The sole specimen, blood, was sampled, and tissue repertoires likely differ.

The TCR originated in a man between 18 and 35 years old in good health. Some clones in this sample may be carry-over from other donors' samples. The chain carries TRBV19 and TRBJ1-2, with TRBD1 identical over 9 bases. The sequenced material came from naive CD4+ T cells from PBMCs. The subset denotes: CD45RA+ positively selected. The CDR3 coding sequence is TGTGCCAGTAGTCCGGGACAGGGTCCCTATGGCTACACCTTC. Protein product: CASSPGQGPYGYTF.